One sample yielded the 8 T cell receptor beta chains listed below, sequenced in a study of T cell responses to AZD1222 COVID-19 vaccine. Profiling relied on immunoSEQ multiplex PCR, and the TCRdb table lists in-frame clones only, not all of them. This repertoire shows 95,000 to 100,000 clones, more than 70% found once; its top ten account for about 9.4%. Material: peripheral blood, obtained 28 days after the second AZD1222 dose. The source of these receptors is an adult who received the AZD1222 COVID-19 vaccine.

This sequence joins TRBV5-1 and TRBJ1-3; D may be TRBD1 (5 bases). Germline values: CDR1 SGHRS, CDR2 YFSETQ. The germline V and J ends were trimmed by 0 bases and 0 bases, with 16 bases remaining between them. The CDR3 loop spans 18 amino acids. This CDR3 reads CASSLAGQGGSSGNTIYF. The CDR3 coding sequence is TGCGCCAGCAGCTTGGCCGGTCAGGGTGGTAGCTCTGGAAACACCATATATTTT. The whole variable domain, remainder taken from reference TRBV5-1 and TRBJ1-3, is KAGVTQTPRYLIKTRGQQVTLSCSPISGHRSVSWYQQTPGQGLQFLFEYFSETQRNKGNFPGRFSGRQFSNSRSEMNVSTLELGDSALYLCASSLAGQGGSSGNTIYFGEGSWLTVV.

J is TRBJ1-2 and V is TRBV19; TRBD1 aligns across 12 bases. CDR1 is LNHDA and CDR2 is SQIVND in the germline V gene (reference sequence). J was trimmed by 6 bases and V by 4 bases; bases with no gene match: 3. This CDR3 region has 14 residues. The CDR3 loop reads CASSRDRGRDGYTF. CDR3 in DNA: TGTGCCAGTAGTAGGGACAGGGGGCGAGATGGCTACACCTTC.

The rearrangement links TRBV2 to TRBJ1-2, with TRBD1 identical over 8 bases. Germline V gene sequence: CDR1 SNHLY, CDR2 FYNNEI. The CDR3 loop spans 14 amino acids. V was pared by 6 bases and J by 4 bases, with 7 bases of the junction left unmatched. For the CDR3, the DNA is TGTGCCAGCAGCGCGGGACAGGAGTCCTATGGCTACACCTTC. It encodes CASSAGQESYGYTF. Supplemented by reference TRBV2 and TRBJ1-2, the full variable domain reads EPEVTQTPSHQVTQMGQEVILRCVPISNHLYFYWYRQILGQKVEFLVSFYNNEISEKSEIFDDQFSVERPDGSNFTLKIRSTKLEDSAMYFCASSAGQESYGYTFGSGTRLTVV.

The gene calls are TRBV7-2 and TRBJ2-1; 15 nucleotides line up with TRBD2. CDR1 and CDR2 (germline): SGHTA, FQGNSA. This CDR3 region has 14 residues. The trim removed 5 bases at V and 15 bases at J, leaving 8 bases unmatched. CDR3 DNA sequence: TGTGCCAGCAGCCTGGGACTAGCGGGAGGCCTATGGTTCTTC. Its translation: CASSLGLAGGLWFF.

The chain uses TRBV19 and TRBJ2-7, with 8 bases identical to TRBD1. In germline, CDR1 is LNHDA, CDR2 SQIVND (reference sequence). J was trimmed by 1 base and V by 5 bases; bases with no gene match: 7. The CDR3 loop spans 15 amino acids. CDR3 bases: TGTGCCAGTAGTTTTCAGGGGGCGCTTTCCTACGAGCAGTACTTC. Translating it yields CASSFQGALSYEQYF.

The V gene is TRBV7-9, the J gene TRBJ2-5; D is tentatively TRBD1 or TRBD2 (5 bases each). The CDR3 extends over 15 amino acids. Looked up from germline, CDR1 is SEHNR and CDR2 is FQNEAQ (reference sequence). V was clipped by 1 base and J by 0 bases, with 9 bases between them. The CDR3 nucleotides read TGTGCCAGCAGCTTAGAGGGACGGTACCAAGAGACCCAGTACTTC. Translation gives CASSLEGRYQETQYF.

This chain uses TRBV6-5 with TRBJ1-5; D gene unclear. Trimming took off 0 bases at V and 7 bases at J, with 7 bases between the two ends. CDR3 size: 13 residues. Per germline, CDR1 MNHEY and CDR2 SVGAGI. The CDR3 DNA is TGTGCCAGCAGTTACTCGGCAGAGCAGCCCCAGCATTTT. Amino acid sequence: CASSYSAEQPQHF.

The chain employs TRBV6-1 and TRBJ2-7, with 8 bases that match TRBD2. V shed 1 base, J shed 2 bases, and the junction held 4 bases outside the gene matches. The CDR3 consists of 15 residues. Looked up from germline, CDR1 is MNHNS and CDR2 is SASEGT. This chain's CDR3 is CASSEDGLAPYEQYF. The CDR3 nucleotides read TGTGCCAGCAGTGAAGACGGACTAGCTCCCTACGAGCAGTACTTC.